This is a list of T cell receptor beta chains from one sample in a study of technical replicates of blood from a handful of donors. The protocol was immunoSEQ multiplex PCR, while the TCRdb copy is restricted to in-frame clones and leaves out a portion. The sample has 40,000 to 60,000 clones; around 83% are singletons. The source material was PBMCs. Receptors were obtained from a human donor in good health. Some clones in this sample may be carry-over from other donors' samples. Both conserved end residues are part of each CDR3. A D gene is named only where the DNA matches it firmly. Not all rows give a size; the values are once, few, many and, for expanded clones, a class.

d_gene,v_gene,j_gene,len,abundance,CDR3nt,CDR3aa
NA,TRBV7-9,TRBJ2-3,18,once,TGTGCCAGCAGCCCCCGCACAGGGTCCGTATTGGGCACAGATACGCAGTATTTT,CASSPRTGSVLGTDTQYF
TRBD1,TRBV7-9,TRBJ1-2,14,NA,TGTGCCAGCAGCTTCCCTGGACAGGGCCGTGGCTACACCTTC,CASSFPGQGRGYTF
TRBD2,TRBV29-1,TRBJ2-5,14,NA,TGCAGCGTTGCAGGACTAGCGGGCCAAGAGACCCAGTACTTC,CSVAGLAGQETQYF
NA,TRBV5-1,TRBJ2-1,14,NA,TGCGCCAGCAGCTTGGACAGGGCCTACAATGAGCAGTTCTTC,CASSLDRAYNEQFF
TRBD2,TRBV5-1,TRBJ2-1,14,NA,TGCGCCAGCAGCTTGACATCCAGCGGGGATGAGCAGTTCTTC,CASSLTSSGDEQFF
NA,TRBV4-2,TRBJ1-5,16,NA,TGTGCCAGCAGCCAAGATTTAGGGGGGGGAGGTCAGCCCCAGCATTTT,CASSQDLGGGGQPQHF
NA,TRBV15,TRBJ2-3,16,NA,TGTGCCACCAGCGCTCGGAGGGGACCTCGCACAGATACGCAGTATTTT,CATSARRGPRTDTQYF
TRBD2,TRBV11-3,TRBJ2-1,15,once,TGTGCCAGCAGCTTAGGCGGGGGGCCTTACAATGAGCAGTTCTTC,CASSLGGGPYNEQFF
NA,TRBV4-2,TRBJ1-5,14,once,TGTGCCAGCAGCCAAGAAAAAACGGGTCAGCCCCAGCATTTT,CASSQEKTGQPQHF
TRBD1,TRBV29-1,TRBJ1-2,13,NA,TGCAGCATCAGGGGGAGCGGAGTCTATGGCTACACCTTC,CSIRGSGVYGYTF
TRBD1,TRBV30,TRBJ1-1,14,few,TGTGCCTGGAGTGTAGACAGGGGAGGGACTGAAGCTTTCTTT,CAWSVDRGGTEAFF
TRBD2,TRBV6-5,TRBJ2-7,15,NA,TGTGCCAGCAGTTATCAGGAAGCGGGGCCCTACGAGCAGTACTTC,CASSYQEAGPYEQYF
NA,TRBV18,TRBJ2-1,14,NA,TGTGCCAGCTCACCCTACGGAGACTACAATGAGCAGTTCTTC,CASSPYGDYNEQFF
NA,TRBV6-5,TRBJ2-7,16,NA,TGTGCCAGCAGTTACCGGCGGGACCGTTCCTCCTACGAGCAGTACTTC,CASSYRRDRSSYEQYF
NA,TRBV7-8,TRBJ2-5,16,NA,TGTGCCAGCAGCTCAAAGAGAGGAGGGTACCAAGAGACCCAGTACTTC,CASSSKRGGYQETQYF
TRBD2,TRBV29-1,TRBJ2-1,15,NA,TGCAGCGTTGATCTCGGACTAGCGGGAGCAAATGAGCAGTTCTTC,CSVDLGLAGANEQFF
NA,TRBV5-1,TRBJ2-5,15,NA,TGCGCCAGCAGCTTGCGGCAGGGGAACCAAGAGACCCAGTACTTC,CASSLRQGNQETQYF
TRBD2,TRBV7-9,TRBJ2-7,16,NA,TGTGCCAGCAGCCACGGTGGAGCGGGAGCTACCTACGAGCAGTACTTC,CASSHGGAGATYEQYF
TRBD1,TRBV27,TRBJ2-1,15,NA,TGTGCCAGCAGTTGGGACAGCAGCTCCTACAATGAGCAGTTCTTC,CASSWDSSSYNEQFF
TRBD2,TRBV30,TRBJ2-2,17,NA,TGTGCCTGGAGGAGACTAGCGGGAAGGGGGTACACCGGGGAGCTGTTTTTT,CAWRRLAGRGYTGELFF
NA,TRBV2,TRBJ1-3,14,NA,TGTGCCGGGAGGGCAGGGGCCTCTGGAAACACCATATATTTT,CAGRAGASGNTIYF
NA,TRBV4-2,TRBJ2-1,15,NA,TGTGCCAGCAGCCAACGAAGAACGGGGAGTGGTGAGCAGTTCTTC,CASSQRRTGSGEQFF
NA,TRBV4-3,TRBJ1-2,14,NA,TGCGCCAGCAGCAACGATGACAGGAACTATGGCTACACCTTC,CASSNDDRNYGYTF
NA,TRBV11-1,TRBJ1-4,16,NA,TGTGCCAGCAGCCCAGGGGTGACATCAACTAATGAAAAACTGTTTTTT,CASSPGVTSTNEKLFF
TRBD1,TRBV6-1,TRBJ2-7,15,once,TGTGCCAGCAGTGTCCGGACAGGGGGGAACTACGAGCAGTACTTC,CASSVRTGGNYEQYF
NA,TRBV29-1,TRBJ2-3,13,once,TGCAGCGTTGAACACACTGAGGGAAATACGCAGTATTTT,CSVEHTEGNTQYF
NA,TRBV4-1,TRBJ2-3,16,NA,TGCGCCAGCAGCCAAGGGGTCTCGACTGCTTCGGATACGCAGTATTTT,CASSQGVSTASDTQYF
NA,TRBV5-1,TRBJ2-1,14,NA,TGCGCCAGCAGCTTGCAAAGCAACTACAATGAGCAGTTCTTC,CASSLQSNYNEQFF
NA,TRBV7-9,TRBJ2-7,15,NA,TGTGCCAGCAGCTTAGGGCTACAGGGGGGGTACGAGCAGTACTTC,CASSLGLQGGYEQYF